This passage covers 14 T cell receptor beta chains from one sample sequenced in a study of blood T cell repertoires in COVID-19. Assay used: immunoSEQ multiplex PCR; TCRdb lists only in-frame clones, some missing. The sample has roughly 200,000 clones; 70% to 90% are singletons. Sample: PBMCs or T cells enriched from blood (not recorded which). Receptor source: a woman aged 45-60 years in a cohort exposed to, infected with or recovered from COVID-19 (not recorded which).

The chain combines TRBV5-1 with TRBJ2-3, with TRBD1 as a possible D gene (5 bases). The CDR3 is 17 residues long. Trimming left V 3 bases short and J 4 bases short, with 21 bases between. In germline, CDR1 is SGHRS, CDR2 YFSETQ. Here the CDR3 reads CASSSHPGQSPPDTQYF. As DNA, the CDR3 is TGCGCCAGCAGCTCGCATCCAGGGCAGTCCCCACCAGATACGCAGTATTTT.

The V gene is TRBV19, the J gene TRBJ1-2, with 8 bases lining up with TRBD1. The CDR3 is made up of 17 amino acids. Germline CDR1 LNHDA, CDR2 SQIVND (reference sequence). J was trimmed by 4 bases and V by 4 bases; bases with no gene match: 14. The CDR3, as DNA: TGTGCCAGTAGTACCCCACCAGGGGGCAATTTTCTCTATGGCTACACCTTC. Its protein is CASSTPPGGNFLYGYTF.

This clone was observed a few times. The chain is built from TRBV5-4 and TRBJ1-2; 11 bases line up with TRBD1. The CDR3 extends over 17 amino acids. Germline V gene lookup returns CDR1 SGHNT and CDR2 YYREEE (reference sequence). The V segment lost 4 bases and the J segment 3 bases; nucleotides outside the gene matches: 11. The CDR3, as DNA: TGTGCCAGCAGCCTAGGACAGGGGGCGGTATTATACTATGGCTACACCTTC. This gives the protein CASSLGQGAVLYYGYTF.

This chain connects TRBV11-3 to TRBJ2-5, with 9 bases fitting TRBD1. This CDR3 has 14 amino acids. The J segment lost 5 bases and the V segment lost 5 bases, leaving 6 bases of the junction unmatched. Germline lookup yields CDR1 SGHNT and CDR2 YENEEA. The CDR3 coding sequence is TGTGCCAGCAGCCCCACAGGGGGCGCTGAGACCCAGTACTTC. It specifies CASSPTGGAETQYF. The full variable domain, completed using reference TRBV11-3 and TRBJ2-5, is EAGVVQSPRYKIIEKKQPVAFWCNPISGHNTLYWYLQNLGQGPELLIRYENEEAVDDSQLPKDRFSAERLKGVDSTLKIQPAELGDSAVYLCASSPTGGAETQYFGPGTRLLVL.

This rearrangement joins TRBV6-5 to TRBJ2-3, with D possibly being TRBD2 (6 bases). The V gene's germline CDR1 is MNHEY and CDR2 SVGAGI. CDR3 length: 15 residues. With 8 bases removed from V and 2 bases from J, the gap between germline ends came to 17 bases. In DNA form, the CDR3 reads TGTGCCAGCCGACCTGGCGGGGTCATCACAGATACGCAGTATTTT. As protein: CASRPGGVITDTQYF.

On this clone itself: One junction end does not reproduce the germline sequence, and a read error may be involved. The chain uses TRBV27 and TRBJ2-7; perhaps TRBD1 as D (5 bases). Germline CDR1 MNHEY, CDR2 SMNVEV (reference sequence). The CDR3 has 12 residues. This CDR3 is CASSSQDRPSSF. CDR3 in DNA: TGTGCCAGCAGCTCACAGGACCGCCCTTCGAGTTTC.

The chain couples TRBV19 to TRBJ1-2, with TRBD1 identical over 9 bases. The germline gives CDR1 LNHDA, CDR2 SQIVND (reference sequence). CDR3 length: 14 amino acids. Germline trimming cut 6 bases from V and 8 bases from J; bases unmatched to any gene: 10. CDR3 DNA sequence: TGTGCCAGTAGCAGGGACAGGGAAGGTGGCGGCTACACCTTC. Protein product: CASSRDREGGGYTF.

The chain carries TRBV5-1 and TRBJ2-7; a weak D match, TRBD1 (7 bases). The germline CDR1 and CDR2 sequences are SGHRS and YFSETQ. CDR3 length: 13 amino acids. The germline V and J ends were trimmed by 0 bases and 6 bases, with 10 bases remaining between them. The CDR3 DNA reads TGCGCCAGCAGCTTGGCTCAGGGGGGCGAGCAGTACTTC. This encodes CASSLAQGGEQYF.

The chain carries TRBV7-9 and TRBJ2-3, with TRBD2 as a possible D gene (6 bases). Trimming left V 5 bases short and J 2 bases short, with 17 bases between. Germline V gene sequence: CDR1 SEHNR, CDR2 FQNEAQ (reference sequence). The CDR3 loop spans 16 amino acids. The CDR3 loop is CASSPSRTTFTDTQYF. The CDR3 coding sequence is TGTGCCAGCAGCCCCAGTCGGACTACTTTCACAGATACGCAGTATTTT. The full variable domain, with the rest looked up from reference TRBV7-9 and TRBJ2-3, is DTGVSQNPRHKITKRGQNVTFRCDPISEHNRLYWYRQTLGQGPEFLTYFQNEAQLEKSRLLSDRFSAERPKGSFSTLEIQRTEQGDSAMYLCASSPSRTTFTDTQYFGPGTRLTVL.

The V and J genes are TRBV29-1 and TRBJ1-2, with 7 bases aligning to TRBD1. The germline V gene encodes CDR1 SQVTM and CDR2 ANQGSEA. This CDR3 contains 12 residues. The CDR3 is CSCKGQTNGYTF. CDR3 in DNA: TGCAGTTGTAAGGGACAGACGAATGGCTACACCTTC.

The chain links TRBV11-3 to TRBJ1-1; the D gene is possibly TRBD1 (5 bases). Trimming cost V 1 base and J 3 bases, with 12 bases left between them. CDR1 SGHNT and CDR2 YENEEA come from the germline V gene. The CDR3 is 15 amino acids. CDR3: CASSLGAGRDTEAFF. The CDR3 DNA sequence: TGTGCCAGCAGCTTAGGGGCAGGGAGGGACACTGAAGCTTTCTTT.

V gene TRBV10-3 combines with J gene TRBJ1-2; D not certain. Germline assignment: CDR1 ENHRY and CDR2 SYGVKD. V lost 5 bases and J 1 base, leaving 8 bases between the germline ends. This CDR3 comprises 13 residues. The CDR3, as DNA: TGTGCCATCAGTTCAGGTGTTAACTATGGCTACACCTTC. Translating gives CAISSGVNYGYTF.

The V and J genes are TRBV5-5 and TRBJ1-4; TRBD1 aligns across 7 bases. This CDR3 spans 14 amino acids. After removal of 3 bases from V and 3 bases from J, the junction contained 2 bases not matched to a gene. Looked up from germline, CDR1 is SGHKS and CDR2 is YYEKEE (reference sequence). This CDR3 reads CASSSGTANEKLFF. CDR3 in DNA: TGTGCCAGCAGCTCCGGGACAGCTAATGAAAAACTGTTTTTT.

This rearrangement joins TRBV7-9 to TRBJ2-4; 9 nucleotides line up with TRBD1. The V and J ends lost 5 bases and 3 bases, in that order; junction bases with no gene match: 14. CDR3 length: 18 residues. Germline values: CDR1 SEHNR, CDR2 FQNEAQ (reference sequence). The CDR3 sequence is CASSPWPTGGSDKNIQYF. As DNA, the CDR3 is TGTGCCAGCAGCCCCTGGCCAACAGGGGGCTCGGACAAAAACATTCAGTACTTC.